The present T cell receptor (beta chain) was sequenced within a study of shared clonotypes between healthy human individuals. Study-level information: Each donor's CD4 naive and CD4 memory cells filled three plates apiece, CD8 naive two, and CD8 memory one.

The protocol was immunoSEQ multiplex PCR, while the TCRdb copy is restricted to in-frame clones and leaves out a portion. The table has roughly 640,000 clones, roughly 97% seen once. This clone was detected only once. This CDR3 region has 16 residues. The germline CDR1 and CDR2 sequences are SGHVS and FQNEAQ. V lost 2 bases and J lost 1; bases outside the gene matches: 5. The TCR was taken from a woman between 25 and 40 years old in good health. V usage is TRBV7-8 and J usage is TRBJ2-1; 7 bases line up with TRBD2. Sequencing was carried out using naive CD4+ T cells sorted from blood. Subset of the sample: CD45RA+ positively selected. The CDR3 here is CASSLRGAGSYNEQFF. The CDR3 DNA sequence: TGTGCCAGCAGCTTAAGGGGAGCGGGGTCCTACAATGAGCAGTTCTTC.